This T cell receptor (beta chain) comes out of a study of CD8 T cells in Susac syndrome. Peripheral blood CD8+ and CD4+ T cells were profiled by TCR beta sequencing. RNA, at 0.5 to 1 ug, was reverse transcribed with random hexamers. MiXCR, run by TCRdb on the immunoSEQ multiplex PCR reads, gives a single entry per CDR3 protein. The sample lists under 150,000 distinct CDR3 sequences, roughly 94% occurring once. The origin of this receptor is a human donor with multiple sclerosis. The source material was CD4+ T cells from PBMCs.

The CDR3 loop reads CASSPSGELTAQYF. The CDR3 DNA reads TGTGCCAGCAGTCCCTCGGGAGAGCTAACGGCCCAGTACTTC. This chain uses TRBV28 with TRBJ2-5, with D possibly being TRBD2 (6 bases). Germline CDR1 MDHEN, CDR2 SYDVKM. Trimming removed 5 bases at V and 9 bases at J, with 19 bases between. The CDR3 is 14 amino acids.